Given below is one T cell receptor (beta chain) in context. Its cognate antigen is unknown. This CDR3 has 16 residues. Germline V lookup: CDR1 SQVTM, CDR2 ANQGSEA. The V and J ends lost 0 bases and 8 bases, in that order; junction bases with no gene match: 12. For every subset, genomic DNA was evenly distributed across several immunoSEQ plates. In the original workflow: Owing to the provision of junction-only sequences devoid of quality scores by immunoSEQ, filtering differed. Libraries were prepared by immunoSEQ multiplex PCR; TCRdb keeps only in-frame clonotypes and omits some of them. V and J calls and clone size come straight from that table; D and trimming were deduced from the DNA. The repertoire consists of approximately 740,000 clones, with 80% to 95% occurring once and the leading ten covering 24%. Terminally differentiated effector memory CD45RA+ cells were excluded by CCR7 positive selection of CD45RO-negative cells.

This record belongs to a study of shared clonotypes between healthy human individuals. Study at large: Donors were two women and a few men aged 18 to 49. General study points: Several donors shared about 5% of their naive CD4 clonotypes.

Sequencing was carried out using naive CD8+ T cells sorted from blood. The receptor was derived from a man aged 25-45 years in good health. The V call is TRBV29-1, the J call TRBJ2-1, with 8 nucleotides matching TRBD1. The CDR3 nucleotides are TGCAGCGTTGAAGAGAGGGGGCAGGGGGCGGGATATGAGCAGTTCTTC. It specifies CSVEERGQGAGYEQFF.